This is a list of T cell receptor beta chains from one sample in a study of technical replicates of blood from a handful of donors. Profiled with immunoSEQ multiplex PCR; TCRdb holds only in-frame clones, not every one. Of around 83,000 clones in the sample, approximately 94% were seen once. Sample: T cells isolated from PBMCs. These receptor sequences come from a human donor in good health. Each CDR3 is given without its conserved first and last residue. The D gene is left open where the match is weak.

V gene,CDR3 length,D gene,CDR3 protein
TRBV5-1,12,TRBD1,ASSSDREQETQY
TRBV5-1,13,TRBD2,ASRNSGASTDTQY
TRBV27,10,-,ASRTGGYEQY
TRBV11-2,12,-,ASSLGLGGNEQF
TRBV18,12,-,ASSPGGQNEKLF
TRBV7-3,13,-,ASSANPSMNTEAF
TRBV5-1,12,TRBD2,ASSPTGGAYEQY
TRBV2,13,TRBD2,ASSELAGTYNEQF
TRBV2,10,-,ASNRDTGELF
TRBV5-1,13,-,ASTPWTPNTGELF
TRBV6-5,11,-,ASSPRPTDTQY
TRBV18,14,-,ASSPPGALSNTEAF
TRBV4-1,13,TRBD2,ASSQEGRGRNEQY
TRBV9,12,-,ASSPNQYLETQY
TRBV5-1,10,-,ASGDGSDTQY
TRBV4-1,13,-,ASSRGQNSNQPQH
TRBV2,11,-,ASSELENTEAF
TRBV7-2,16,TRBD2,ASSLGYGLAGGPREQF
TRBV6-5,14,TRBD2,ASSYSLTSGDNEQF
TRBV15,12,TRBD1,ATSTGTGDFEAF
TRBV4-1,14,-,ASSQVAVGGNQPQH
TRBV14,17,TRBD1,ASSQDYGTGDSGANVLT
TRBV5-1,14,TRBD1,ASSDKPGGRGIEAF
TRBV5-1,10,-,ARRRTDYEQY
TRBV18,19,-,ASSPAPLTGPYSQFRETQY
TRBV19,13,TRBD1,ASSTRTGDTGELF
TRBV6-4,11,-,ASQSRSNSPLH
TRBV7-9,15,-,ASSLIPSPDSYNEQF
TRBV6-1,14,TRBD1,ASSERGQGARETQY
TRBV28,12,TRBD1,ASETGALNTEAF
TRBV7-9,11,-,ASSLLQGTQQF
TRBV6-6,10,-,ASRRGNQPQH
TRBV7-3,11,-,ASSLGSGSEQY
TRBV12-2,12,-,ASRSGGITSEQY
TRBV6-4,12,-,ASSDSVIGTEAF
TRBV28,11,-,ASSYPREQKLF
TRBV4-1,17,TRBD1,ASSQDPFLGTGFYNEQF
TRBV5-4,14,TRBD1,ASSLPYRGANYGYT
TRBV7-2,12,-,ASSPLDSRSGYT